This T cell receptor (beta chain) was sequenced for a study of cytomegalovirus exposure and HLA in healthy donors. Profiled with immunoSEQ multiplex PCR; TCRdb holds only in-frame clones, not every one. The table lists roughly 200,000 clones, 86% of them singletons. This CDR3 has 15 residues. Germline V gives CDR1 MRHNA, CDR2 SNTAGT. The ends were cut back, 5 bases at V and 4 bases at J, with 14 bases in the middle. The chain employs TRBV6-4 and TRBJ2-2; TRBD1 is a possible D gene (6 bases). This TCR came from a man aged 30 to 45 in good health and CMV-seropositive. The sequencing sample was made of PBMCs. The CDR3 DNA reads TGTGCCAGCAGTTTACGGGCAGGGGCCACCGGGGAGCTGTTTTTT. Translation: CASSLRAGATGELFF.